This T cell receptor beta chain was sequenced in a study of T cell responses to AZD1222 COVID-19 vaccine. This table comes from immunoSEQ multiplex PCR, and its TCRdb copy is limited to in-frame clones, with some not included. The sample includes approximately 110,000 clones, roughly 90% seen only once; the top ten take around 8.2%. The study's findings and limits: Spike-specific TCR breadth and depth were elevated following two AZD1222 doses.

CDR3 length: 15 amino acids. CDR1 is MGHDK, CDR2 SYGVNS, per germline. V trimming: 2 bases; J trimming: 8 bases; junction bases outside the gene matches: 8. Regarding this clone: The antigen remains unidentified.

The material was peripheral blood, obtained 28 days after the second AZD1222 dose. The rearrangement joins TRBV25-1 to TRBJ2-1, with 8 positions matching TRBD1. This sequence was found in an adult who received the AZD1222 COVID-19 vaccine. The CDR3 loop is CASSEPGQVRDEQFF. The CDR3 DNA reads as TGTGCCAGCAGTGAACCGGGACAGGTTCGGGATGAGCAGTTCTTC.